The 31 T cell receptor beta chains given below trace back to one sample, sequenced in a study of metastatic and nonmetastatic thyroid tumors. Each patient went into thyroid surgery without having received any treatment. TCRdb called clones again from the PCR reads with MiXCR. The sample has 15,000 to 20,000 clones; 22% are singletons. Sequencing input: adjacent normal tissue. These receptors originate from a female donor with papillary thyroid cancer or a benign thyroid nodule (not recorded which). Some clones in this sample may be carry-over from other donors' samples.

This clone was counted only a few times. The DNA for the CDR3 is TGTGCCAGCAGTTTCGCGGGGGCGACCACCGGGGAGCTGTTTTTT. Translation gives CASSFAGATTGELFF. The chain carries TRBV12-3 or TRBV12-4 and TRBJ2-2; TRBD2 is a possible D gene (7 bases). V was shortened by 3 bases and J by 4 bases, with 12 bases between the two germline ends. CDR3 size: 15 residues.

In this sample, this clone turned up a few times. The rearrangement links TRBV5-6 to TRBJ2-7; TRBD2 matches 14 bases. With V trimmed by 1 base and J by 9 bases, 9 bases remained unmatched. Looked up from germline, CDR1 is SGHDT and CDR2 is YYEEEE. The CDR3 has 16 amino acids. CDR3 sequence reads: CASSLTPGTSGSRQYF. The CDR3 DNA reads as TGTGCCAGCAGCTTGACCCCCGGGACTAGCGGGAGTAGGCAGTACTTC. Full variable domain (missing parts from reference TRBV5-6 and TRBJ2-7): DAGVTQSPTHLIKTRGQQVTLRCSPKSGHDTVSWYQQALGQGPQFIFQYYEEEERQRGNFPDRFSGHQFPNYSSELNVNALLLGDSALYLCASSLTPGTSGSRQYFGPGTRLTVT.

This clone has more than one count but fewer than ten. The chain employs TRBV10-3 and TRBJ2-7; 11 bases fit TRBD1. The CDR3 loop spans 14 amino acids. V shed 8 bases and J 7 bases; nucleotides not matched to a gene: 10. The germline gives CDR1 ENHRY, CDR2 SYGVKD. CDR3 nucleotides: TGTGCCATCTGGGATGGACAGGGGGCAGGTGAGCAGTACTTC. It encodes CAIWDGQGAGEQYF.

J is TRBJ2-3 and V is TRBV5-1, with 9 positions matching TRBD2. The V gene's germline CDR1 is SGHRS and CDR2 YFSETQ. The junction had 7 bases not matched to a gene; V was cut back by 3 bases and J by 5 bases. This CDR3 contains 15 residues. In DNA, the CDR3 is TGCGCCAGCAGCTCGGTAGCGGGAGTAATAGATACGCAGTATTTT. Its translation is CASSSVAGVIDTQYF.

The table lists this clone with many counts. The chain is built from TRBV30 and TRBJ1-4, with no clear D. V lost 0 bases and J 8 bases, leaving 7 bases between the germline ends. The CDR3 has 12 amino acids. Germline lookup yields CDR1 GTSNPN and CDR2 SVGIG (reference sequence). For the CDR3, the DNA is TGTGCCTGGAGTGTACTAAGGGAAAAACTGTTTTTT. Encoded protein: CAWSVLREKLFF.

This clone has just a few counts. The chain employs TRBV2 and TRBJ2-1; TRBD2 agrees at 15 bases. V lost 11 bases, J lost 12 bases, and 5 bases stayed unmatched. CDR3 length: 12 residues. Germline V gene data show CDR1 as SNHLY and CDR2 as FYNNEI. The CDR3 loop is CASRTSGRGQFF. The CDR3, as DNA: TGTGCCTCCCGGACTAGCGGGAGGGGGCAGTTCTTC.

This rearrangement joins TRBV3-1 to TRBJ2-5; weak D call: TRBD1 (6 bases). The CDR3 covers 15 residues. Germline-derived CDR1 and CDR2 are LGHDT and YNNKEL (reference sequence). V was shortened by 1 base and J by 7 bases, with 16 bases between the two germline ends. The CDR3 DNA reads TGTGCCAGCAGCCAAGGGCAGGGGCCCGCAGTGACCCAGTACTTC. Translation: CASSQGQGPAVTQYF.

The chain links TRBV19 to TRBJ1-6, with 11 bases fitting TRBD1. V shed 2 bases, J shed 7 bases, and the junction held 7 bases outside the gene matches. Germline assignment: CDR1 LNHDA and CDR2 SQIVND (reference sequence). This CDR3 is 17 amino acids long. For the CDR3, the DNA is TGTGCCAGTAGTATAAGGACAGGGGGCGCTCGGAATTCACCCCTCCACTTT. Translating it yields CASSIRTGGARNSPLHF.

Details on this clone: This may be a read error: a much more frequent sequence differs by one nucleotide. The rearrangement uses TRBV6-1 and TRBJ2-1, with D perhaps TRBD1 (5 bases). Trimming took off 7 bases at V and 0 bases at J, with 13 bases between the two ends. The CDR3 extends over 15 amino acids. The germline V gene has CDR1 MNHNS and CDR2 SASEGT. CDR3 sequence reads: CASIIQGDSYNEQFF. In nucleotides, the CDR3 is TGTGCCAGCATCATCCAGGGCGACTCCTACAATGAGCAGTTCTTC.

This clone was picked up a small number of times. This rearrangement joins TRBV5-6 to TRBJ2-7; 7 bases are shared with TRBD1. The CDR3 consists of 14 residues. After removal of 2 bases from V and 7 bases from J, the junction contained 9 bases not matched to a gene. Germline V gives CDR1 SGHDT, CDR2 YYEEEE. CDR3 loop: CASSLTGESREQYF. The CDR3 bases are TGTGCCAGCAGCTTAACAGGGGAATCTCGGGAGCAGTACTTC. The entire variable domain, with the rest obtained from reference TRBV5-6 and TRBJ2-7, is as follows: DAGVTQSPTHLIKTRGQQVTLRCSPKSGHDTVSWYQQALGQGPQFIFQYYEEEERQRGNFPDRFSGHQFPNYSSELNVNALLLGDSALYLCASSLTGESREQYFGPGTRLTVT.

The table lists this clone with a few counts. A read error may produce the germline difference seen at one junction end. The gene calls are TRBV11-1 and TRBJ2-3; D possibly corresponds to TRBD1 (6 bases). The CDR3 is made up of 17 amino acids. From germline, CDR1 is SGHAT and CDR2 FQDESV (reference sequence). The CDR3 DNA reads TGCGCCAGCAGCCTCGGACAGTGTGTGACACACACAGATACGCAGTATTTT. Translating gives CASSLGQCVTHTDTQYF.

This clone was recorded many times. This chain links TRBV11-2 with TRBJ2-2; TRBD2 might be the D (5 bases). V lost 1 base and J lost 7, with 16 bases in between. This CDR3 region has 16 residues. Germline CDR1 and CDR2: SGHAT and FQNNGV. The CDR3 DNA reads TGTGCCAGCAGCTTAGGAGGGAACGGAATAAACGGGGAGCTGTTTTTT. It encodes CASSLGGNGINGELFF.

Remarks on this clone: A much larger clone lies a single base off, so this may be a read error. The chain recombines TRBV11-3 with TRBJ2-2; D is undetermined. Trimming removed 5 bases at V and 6 bases at J, with 10 bases between. There are 13 residues in the CDR3. From germline, CDR1 is SGHNT and CDR2 YENEEA. DNA of the CDR3: TGTGCCAGCAGCGACTGTAGCTCCGGGGAGCTGTTTTTT. This sequence encodes CASSDCSSGELFF.

The V and J genes are TRBV18 and TRBJ2-7, with D perhaps TRBD1 (6 bases). CDR3 size: 13 residues. From germline, CDR1 is KGHSH and CDR2 LQKENI. The V end was cut by 1 base, the J end by 5 bases, with 9 bases between. CDR3 loop: CASSPQPGDEQYF. CDR3 nucleotides: TGTGCCAGCTCACCACAGCCAGGGGACGAGCAGTACTTC.

This clone was seen a handful of times. This rearrangement joins TRBV11-2 to TRBJ1-1; TRBD1 matches 10 bases. Germline CDR1 SGHAT, CDR2 FQNNGV. J gave up 6 bases and V 2 bases, and 15 bases lay outside the gene matches. CDR3 size: 18 residues. CDR3 coding DNA: TGTGCCAGCAGCTTACTATCAAGCGGGACAGGGGTGAGACCTGAAGCTTTCTTT. Translating it yields CASSLLSSGTGVRPEAFF. Full variable domain (remainder filled in from reference TRBV11-2 and TRBJ1-1): EAGVAQSPRYKIIEKRQSVAFWCNPISGHATLYWYQQILGQGPKLLIQFQNNGVVDDSQLPKDRFSAERLKGVDSTLKIQPAKLEDSAVYLCASSLLSSGTGVRPEAFFGQGTRLTVV.

This clone was picked up a small number of times. The rearrangement uses TRBV27 and TRBJ2-7, with D tentatively TRBD1 (7 bases). Trimming took off 4 bases at V and 2 bases at J, with 12 bases between the two ends. The CDR3 runs to 14 residues. CDR1 is MNHEY and CDR2 is SMNVEV in the germline V gene (reference sequence). The chain's CDR3 is CASSSTGRTYEQYF. Written as DNA, the CDR3 is TGTGCCAGCAGTTCGACAGGGAGGACCTACGAGCAGTACTTC.

In its sample, this clone was seen a few times. The gene calls are TRBV18 and TRBJ2-1; TRBD2 might be the D (6 bases). CDR1 and CDR2 (germline): KGHSH, LQKENI. CDR3 length: 13 residues. The V end lost 3 bases, the J end lost 7 bases, and 10 bases lay between the germline ends. This CDR3 reads CASSPTGVNEQFF. DNA for the CDR3: TGTGCCAGCTCACCTACGGGGGTGAATGAGCAGTTCTTC.

This clone was picked up many times. CDR3 sequence: CASSQRTSGGGVETQYF. Here the CDR3 DNA reads TGTGCCAGCAGCCAAAGGACTAGCGGGGGTGGTGTGGAGACCCAGTACTTC. The chain is built from TRBV4-2 and TRBJ2-5, with 13 positions matching TRBD2. There are 17 residues in the CDR3. The V and J ends lost 2 bases and 5 bases, in that order; junction bases with no gene match: 8. Germline-derived CDR1 and CDR2 are LGHNA and YNFKEQ.

This clone came up a few times. Other DNA sequences in this sample translate to the same CDR3. The gene calls are TRBV28 and TRBJ1-2, with unresolved D. The CDR3 length is 12 residues. V lost 1 base and J lost 3, with 3 bases in between. Germline values: CDR1 MDHEN, CDR2 SYDVKM. The CDR3 bases are TGTGCCAGCAGTTTATCCGACTATGGCTACACCTTC. This gives the protein CASSLSDYGYTF.

V gene TRBV20-1 combines with J gene TRBJ1-4; no definite D call. Germline V gene data show CDR1 as DFQATT and CDR2 as SNEGSKA (reference sequence). This CDR3 has 12 amino acids. V was cut by 0 bases and J by 8 bases, with 7 bases left in between. CDR3 nucleotide sequence: TGCAGTGCTAGAGATGAGGAGGAAAAACTGTTTTTT. Its protein is CSARDEEEKLFF.

The table lists this clone with many counts. Other DNA variants within this sample encode the same CDR3. This chain uses TRBV20-1 with TRBJ2-7, with 8 bases that match TRBD2. V was pared by 0 bases and J by 4 bases, with 5 bases of the junction left unmatched. CDR3 size: 14 residues. Germline CDR1 and CDR2: DFQATT and SNEGSKA (reference sequence). In DNA form, the CDR3 reads TGCAGTGCTAGAGATCCGGGACTAGGGTACGAGCAGTACTTC. The encoded protein is CSARDPGLGYEQYF.

On this clone itself: The conserved phenylalanine or tryptophan normally closing the CDR3 is absent here, so this likely arose from a read error. J is TRBJ1-1 and V is TRBV6-1; maybe TRBD1 (6 bases). The CDR3 sequence is 14 residues long. Germline values: CDR1 MNHNS, CDR2 SASEGT. The V gene lost 7 bases and the J gene lost 7 bases, with 19 bases spanning the gap. The CDR3 sequence: CASIPPRGFGEAFY. As DNA, the CDR3 is TGTGCCAGCATTCCCCCCAGGGGATTTGGTGAAGCTTTCTAT.

This clone came up a few times. J is TRBJ2-3 and V is TRBV2; 11 bases line up with TRBD2. CDR3 length: 16 residues. Germline loops: CDR1 SNHLY, CDR2 FYNNEI. V shed 4 bases, J shed 1 base, and the junction held 4 bases outside the gene matches. CDR3 coding DNA: TGTGCCAGCAGTGGTAGCGGGAGGGCCGGCACAGATACGCAGTATTTT. This translates into CASSGSGRAGTDTQYF.

This clone was observed many times. The gene calls are TRBV6-1 and TRBJ2-3; D is undetermined. The CDR3 extends over 15 amino acids. CDR1 and CDR2 from the germline V gene are MNHNS and SASEGT. The V end was cut by 3 bases, the J end by 5 bases, with 15 bases between. CDR3 nucleotide sequence: TGTGCCAGCAGTGACGGCCCTCAGGCTCTAGATACGCAGTATTTT. Translation gives CASSDGPQALDTQYF.

This clone has a handful of counts. The gene calls are TRBV11-3 and TRBJ2-7; D may be TRBD1 (6 bases). Germline assignment: CDR1 SGHNT and CDR2 YENEEA. The CDR3 spans 14 residues. The germline V and J ends were trimmed by 1 base and 5 bases, with 12 bases remaining between them. The CDR3 nucleotides read TGTGCCAGCAGCTTAGGAGTGGGGGCCCACGAGCAGTACTTC. It codes for CASSLGVGAHEQYF.

This clone was detected only a few times. This chain joins TRBV12-3 or TRBV12-4 and TRBJ1-6; 9 bases are a match to TRBD1. The CDR3 consists of 17 residues. With V trimmed by 4 bases and J by 7 bases, 11 bases remained unmatched. Here the CDR3 DNA reads TGTGCCAGCAGTTCCCCCGCGACAGGGGGTTGGAATTCACCCCTCCACTTT. Residues: CASSSPATGGWNSPLHF.

The rearrangement joins TRBV20-1 to TRBJ2-7; D gene ambiguous. The V gene lost 0 bases and the J gene lost 0 bases, with 12 bases spanning the gap. The CDR3 spans 15 residues. The V gene's germline CDR1 is DFQATT and CDR2 SNEGSKA (reference sequence). The CDR3 DNA is TGCAGTGCTAGAGACGCTAGAGTTTTCTCCTACGAGCAGTACTTC. Translated: CSARDARVFSYEQYF.

The table lists this clone with many counts. The chain links TRBV5-1 to TRBJ1-1; D is uncertain. The germline CDR1 and CDR2 sequences are SGHRS and YFSETQ. This CDR3 spans 12 amino acids. The V end lost 2 bases, the J end lost 2 bases, and 4 bases lay between the germline ends. As DNA, the CDR3 is TGCGCCAGCAGCTTAGACAACACTGAAGCTTTCTTT. Residues: CASSLDNTEAFF. Together with reference TRBV5-1 and TRBJ1-1, the CDR3 gives the full variable domain: KAGVTQTPRYLIKTRGQQVTLSCSPISGHRSVSWYQQTPGQGLQFLFEYFSETQRNKGNFPGRFSGRQFSNSRSEMNVSTLELGDSALYLCASSLDNTEAFFGQGTRLTVV.

This clone showed up just a few times. The V and J genes are TRBV6-1 and TRBJ1-5; 11 nucleotides agree with TRBD1. CDR1 and CDR2 (germline): MNHNS, SASEGT. There are 15 residues in the CDR3. The ends lost 8 bases at V and 1 base at J; junction bases unmatched: 4. The CDR3 sequence: CASRGQGASNQPQHF. The CDR3, as DNA: TGTGCCAGCCGCGGACAGGGGGCGAGCAATCAGCCCCAGCATTTT.

This clone was seen many times. The chain has TRBV19 and TRBJ1-3; D is perhaps TRBD1 (5 bases). Germline V gene data show CDR1 as LNHDA and CDR2 as SQIVND (reference sequence). The CDR3 spans 15 residues. V was pared by 6 bases and J by 0 bases, with 12 bases between. The CDR3 sequence is CASRPDTISGNTIYF. CDR3 coding DNA: TGTGCCAGTAGACCGGACACCATCTCTGGAAACACCATATATTTT.

The V call is TRBV9, the J call TRBJ2-7, with D perhaps TRBD2 (5 bases). Germline V lookup: CDR1 SGDLS, CDR2 YYNGEE. The V end lost 0 bases, the J end lost 4 bases, and 17 bases lay between the germline ends. CDR3 length equals 16 residues. The CDR3 DNA reads TGTGCCAGCAGCGTAGGGGGTGGTGGGAGAGAGTACGAGCAGTACTTC. It codes for CASSVGGGGREYEQYF.